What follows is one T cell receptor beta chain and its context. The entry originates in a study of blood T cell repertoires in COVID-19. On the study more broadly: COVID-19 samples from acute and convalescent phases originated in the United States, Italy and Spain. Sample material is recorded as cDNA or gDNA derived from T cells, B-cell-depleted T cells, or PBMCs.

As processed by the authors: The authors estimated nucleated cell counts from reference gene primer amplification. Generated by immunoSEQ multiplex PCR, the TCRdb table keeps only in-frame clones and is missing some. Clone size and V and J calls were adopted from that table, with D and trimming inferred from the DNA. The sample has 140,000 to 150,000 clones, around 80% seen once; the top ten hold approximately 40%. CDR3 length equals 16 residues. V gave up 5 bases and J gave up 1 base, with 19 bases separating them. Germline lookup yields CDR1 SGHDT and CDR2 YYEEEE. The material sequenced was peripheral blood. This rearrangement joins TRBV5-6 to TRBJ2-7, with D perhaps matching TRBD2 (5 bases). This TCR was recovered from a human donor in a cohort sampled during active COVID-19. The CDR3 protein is CASRAEGRGDSYEQYF. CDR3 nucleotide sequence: TGTGCCAGCAGGGCGGAAGGACGGGGAGATTCCTACGAGCAGTACTTC.